This TCR beta chain was observed in a study of blood T cell repertoires in COVID-19 (TCRdb year 2020). Study-level background: Collaborator samples came from the United States, Italy and Spain and covered acute and convalescent phases of COVID-19. The prospective study material was composed of cDNA or gDNA derived from T cells, B-cell-depleted T cells, or PBMCs. Subjects who had been exposed to COVID-19, were actively infected with it, or had recovered from it provided the deeply sampled blood TCRbeta repertoires that made up the dataset. The repertoires were released in a freely available public database meant as a resource for research on the immune response to SARS-CoV-2. Samples were obtained from the ongoing ImmuneRACE study (first 160 participants) and from over 1,000 subjects provided by 6 global collaborators. Nearly every sample came with metadata listing a de-identified subject ID, COVID-19 status, age in years and sex. HLA class I and class II types, where available, came from metadata supplied by the sample provider rather than from assay-based typing. Findings and caveats that apply to the study as a whole: How much clinical and demographic metadata was included differed by source and by participant, and the metadata was provided uncurated.

Measured from the cysteine to the phenylalanine, the CDR3 is 16 residues long. CDR3 DNA is the only sequence kept; it has 48 bases, read in frame from the first base. V and J are truncated by 4 bases and 7 bases respectively, leaving an intervening sequence of 18 bases. Per the germline V gene (reference sequence), SGHNT is the CDR1 and YYREEE is the CDR2. Note on this clone: Its binding antigen is unknown. Nothing much larger sits one base from this clone, and base qualities are not available.

Each collaborating institution followed its own protocols to collect whole blood in K2EDTA tubes. For TCRbeta analysis, collaborators shipped samples as frozen whole blood, isolated PBMCs, or DNA extracted from either of those sample types. TCRbeta CDR3 regions were amplified from genomic DNA by means of the immunoSEQ Assay, a bias-controlled multiplex PCR. Turning to the authors' computational methods: Nucleated cell counts per sample were estimated from amplification of reference gene primers within the assay. To quantify the absolute abundance of each unique TCRbeta CDR3 rearrangement, sequence reads were collapsed and filtered. For each sample, productive Simpson clonality was calculated by taking the square root of Simpson's diversity index across productive rearrangements. Held by TCRdb, this immuneACCESS table contains in-frame sequences only and omits some clones. Under half of the omission traces to an unresolved V gene where checked; the cause of the rest is unknown. The V and J calls and clone size were taken over from that table, and D and trimming were inferred from the DNA. A total of roughly 120,000 clones appear in this sample, approximately 90% of them only once. The ten largest clonotypes hold more than 2% of the sample.

The rearrangement combines TRBV5-4 with TRBJ2-6; the D segment cannot be called with confidence. Sequenced input: peripheral blood. This sequence was found in a woman aged 45-60 years with acute or convalescent COVID-19. CDR3 reads: CASSPTVNSDANVLTF. The DNA sequence is given as TGTGCCAGCAGCCCAACCGTGAACTCTGATGCCAACGTCCTGACTTTC.